This T cell receptor (beta chain) was retrieved from a study of a mutant IDH1 vaccine in newly diagnosed glioma. Across the study: Patients were started on vaccination 4-6 weeks after radiotherapy alone, or with temozolomide cycles. General study points: Immune responses induced by the vaccine were seen in less than 95% of patients, spanning multiple MHC alleles.

In this sample, this clone turned up a few times. Its specificity is not known. Indicated time point: week 5, during vaccination. Every vaccine dose comprised 300 ug of mutant IDH1 20-mer peptide plus topical imiquimod. Sequencing was performed with immunoSEQ multiplex PCR; in TCRdb, only in-frame clones are kept and a portion is missing. The table lists about 40,000 clones, approximately 90% of them singletons, with approximately 2.9% in the top ten. The germline V and J ends were trimmed by 5 bases and 4 bases, with 11 bases remaining between them. The CDR3 loop spans 13 amino acids. Germline CDR1 and CDR2: SEHNR and FQNEAQ (reference sequence).

Sequencing used PBMCs, obtained from a glioma patient whose treatment included an IDH1 peptide vaccine. This rearrangement joins TRBV7-9 to TRBJ1-1, with no clear D. This TCR derives from a man aged 50 to 60 with glioma. CDR3 in amino acids: CASSRGRPTEAFF. The DNA for the CDR3 is TGTGCCAGCAGCCGCGGACGCCCCACTGAAGCTTTCTTT.